A selection of T cell receptor beta chains follows, all from one sample in a study of blood T cell repertoires in COVID-19. Profiled with immunoSEQ multiplex PCR; TCRdb holds only in-frame clones, not every one. The sample shows about 95,000 clones, roughly 79% of them seen only once. Sequenced sample: peripheral blood. All receptors come from a man older than 75 with COVID-19, enrolled during active disease. CDR3s include the opening cysteine and the closing phenylalanine or tryptophan. D genes are given only for firm matches. A clone size is listed for some rows: how often the clone was seen (once, few, many), or a class if it is expanded.

j_gene | d_gene | v_gene | abundance | CDR3nt | CDR3aa
TRBJ2-2 | TRBD1 | TRBV5-1 | . | TGCGCCAGCAGCCCCACAGGGGGCAAGACCACCGGGGAGCTGTTTTTT | CASSPTGGKTTGELFF
TRBJ1-3 | . | TRBV18 | . | TGTGCCAGCTCATTAGACTCTGGAAACACCATATATTTT | CASSLDSGNTIYF
TRBJ2-7 | . | TRBV7-2 | . | TGTGCCAGCAGCCCGACTACCCGCTCCTACGAGCAGTACTTC | CASSPTTRSYEQYF
TRBJ2-5 | TRBD2 | TRBV7-2 | once | TGTGCCAGCAGCGCGCTAGCGGGGGCAGGGCGAGAGACCCAGTACTTC | CASSALAGAGRETQYF
TRBJ2-5 | . | TRBV14 | . | TGTGCCAGCAGCCAAAGGACACCCCAACGAGGCCAAGAGACCCAGTACTTC | CASSQRTPQRGQETQYF
TRBJ2-1 | . | TRBV24-1 | . | TGTGCCACCAGTGATTTTAGCCCGTACAATGAGCAGTTCTTC | CATSDFSPYNEQFF
TRBJ1-4 | . | TRBV10-3 | . | TGTGCCATCAGTGAGTCTCAGGGAAATGAAAAACTGTTTTTT | CAISESQGNEKLFF
TRBJ2-1 | TRBD2 | TRBV5-8 | . | TGTGCCAGCATCCCTCGGGAGGACCCCTACAATGAGCAGTTCTTC | CASIPREDPYNEQFF
TRBJ2-2 | TRBD1 | TRBV19 | . | TGTGCCAGTAGTATAGGCGCAGGGGGCGGCACCGGGGAGCTGTTTTTT | CASSIGAGGGTGELFF
TRBJ1-6 | . | TRBV19 | . | TGTGCCAGTAGTATCTGGCCTAATTCACCCCTCCACTTT | CASSIWPNSPLHF
TRBJ2-3 | TRBD2 | TRBV6-2/TRBV6-3 | . | TGTGCCAGCAGTTACCCAAGGTCTAGCGGGGGGGATACGCAGTATTTT | CASSYPRSSGGDTQYF
TRBJ2-1 | . | TRBV6-5 | . | TGTGCCAGCAGCCAAACGGACTCATACAATGAGCAGTTCTTC | CASSQTDSYNEQFF
TRBJ2-7 | TRBD1 | TRBV11-2 | . | TGTGCCAGCAGCTTAATACAGGGGGCGGGAGAGCAGTACTTC | CASSLIQGAGEQYF
TRBJ2-1 | TRBD2 | TRBV7-6 | . | TGTGCCAGCAGCCGGACTAGCGGGTCCTACAATGAGCAGTTCTTC | CASSRTSGSYNEQFF
TRBJ2-3 | TRBD2 | TRBV4-3 | . | TGCGCCAGCAGCCAGAACTTGGGACTAGCGGGGCTATCCACAGATACGCAGTATTTT | CASSQNLGLAGLSTDTQYF
TRBJ2-7 | . | TRBV4-1 | few | TGCGCCAGCAGCCAAGCTAGCCACCCCTCCTACGAGCAGTACTTC | CASSQASHPSYEQYF
TRBJ1-1 | . | TRBV7-2 | once | TGTGCCAGCAGCTTATCGGCGGCGGGGGCTTTCTTT | CASSLSAAGAFF
TRBJ2-1 | . | TRBV7-9 | many | TGTGCCAGCAGCTTAGGGGTAGGACAAAGCTCCTACAATGAGCAGTTCTTC | CASSLGVGQSSYNEQFF
TRBJ2-7 | . | TRBV15 | . | TGTGCCACCAGCAGAGATGTAGTCTCCTACGAGCAGTACTTC | CATSRDVVSYEQYF
TRBJ1-4 | . | TRBV30 | . | TGTGCCTGGAGGTATAATGAAAAACTGTTTTTT | CAWRYNEKLFF
TRBJ2-2 | . | TRBV3-1/TRBV3-2 | . | TGTGCCAGCCGACAGTCTCGCACCGGGGAGCTGTTTTTT | CASRQSRTGELFF
TRBJ2-5 | TRBD1 | TRBV18 | few | TGTGCCAGCTCCGACAGGGGGCGGGAGACCCAGTACTTC | CASSDRGRETQYF